This entry lists 9 T cell receptor beta chains sequenced from one sample in a study of blood T cell repertoires in COVID-19. Only in-frame clones appear in the TCRdb table, and some are missing; sequencing was by immunoSEQ multiplex PCR. The data show 150,000 to 200,000 clones, about 74% seen once. Sequencing used peripheral blood. These receptors originate from a man in his 60s with acute or convalescent COVID-19.

V usage is TRBV25-1 and J usage is TRBJ2-7; 7 nucleotides line up with TRBD1. The CDR3 loop spans 18 amino acids. The J segment lost 12 bases and the V segment lost 2 bases, leaving 25 bases of the junction unmatched. Germline CDR1 reads MGHDK; CDR2 reads SYGVNS. CDR3 residues: CASSEGNPFGTEDPSWYF. The CDR3 nucleotides read TGTGCCAGCAGTGAAGGAAACCCTTTTGGGACAGAGGATCCCTCGTGGTACTTC.

V gene TRBV11-2 combines with J gene TRBJ1-1, with TRBD1 as a possible D gene (6 bases). This CDR3 contains 16 residues. V was trimmed by 5 bases and J by 1 base, leaving 17 bases between them. Germline CDR1 reads SGHAT; CDR2 reads FQNNGV. Here the CDR3 DNA reads TGTGCCAGCAGCCGGACACCGGGACAAGCGAACACTGAAGCTTTCTTT. Translated, it gives CASSRTPGQANTEAFF.

The J gene is TRBJ2-1, the V gene TRBV10-2, with D perhaps TRBD2 (7 bases). This CDR3 contains 14 residues. V was pared by 0 bases and J by 8 bases, with 11 bases between. Looked up from germline, CDR1 is WSHSY and CDR2 is SAAADI. The CDR3 nucleotides are TGCGCCAGCAGTGAGTCGAGGGGGGGGCATGAGCAGTTCTTC. This encodes CASSESRGGHEQFF.

V gene TRBV19 combines with J gene TRBJ1-1; tentative D call: TRBD1 (5 bases). This CDR3 is 15 amino acids long. Germline V gene lookup returns CDR1 LNHDA and CDR2 SQIVND (reference sequence). Trimming shortened V by 6 bases and J by 4 bases, and 18 bases separated the two germline ends. DNA for the CDR3: TGTGCCAGTAGATTATCAGGGTCCTCGGGCACTGAAGCTTTCTTT. Translating gives CASRLSGSSGTEAFF.

The chain carries TRBV7-2 and TRBJ1-4; possible D gene TRBD1, 5 bases. The germline gives CDR1 SGHTA, CDR2 FQGNSA. The CDR3 has 15 residues. Trimming removed 2 bases from V and 4 bases from J, with 11 bases in between. DNA of the CDR3: TGTGCCAGCAGCTTAAAAATGGGGCATAATGAAAAACTGTTTTTT. The encoded protein is CASSLKMGHNEKLFF.

The chain has TRBV11-2 and TRBJ2-3; tentative D call: TRBD1 (5 bases). The germline V and J ends were trimmed by 1 base and 0 bases, with 11 bases remaining between them. The germline V gene encodes CDR1 SGHAT and CDR2 FQNNGV. This CDR3 is built from 16 residues. This chain's CDR3 is CASSLVGAGSTDTQYF. The CDR3 DNA is TGTGCCAGCAGCTTAGTAGGGGCAGGTAGCACAGATACGCAGTATTTT.

This chain links TRBV6-5 with TRBJ2-1; 7 bases are a match to TRBD2. CDR1 is MNHEY and CDR2 is SVGAGI in the germline V gene. Germline trimming cut 4 bases from V and 8 bases from J; bases unmatched to any gene: 8. This CDR3 has 14 residues. This CDR3 is CASSSRTRGDEQFF. The DNA of the CDR3 is TGTGCCAGCAGTTCCAGGACTAGGGGCGATGAGCAGTTCTTC.

V and J are TRBV5-5 and TRBJ1-5; 8 bases map to TRBD1. V lost 1 base, J lost 7 bases, and 10 bases stayed unmatched. Germline assignment: CDR1 SGHKS and CDR2 YYEKEE (reference sequence). The CDR3 contains 16 residues. In nucleotides, the CDR3 is TGTGCCAGCAGCTTGACAACAGGGGGTCAGGGGCAGCCCCAGCATTTT. Its translation is CASSLTTGGQGQPQHF. Drawing the rest from reference TRBV5-5 and TRBJ1-5, the complete variable domain is DAGVTQSPTHLIKTRGQQVTLRCSPISGHKSVSWYQQVLGQGPQFIFQYYEKEERGRGNFPDRFSARQFPNYSSELNVNALLLGDSALYLCASSLTTGGQGQPQHFGDGTRLSIL.

The chain links TRBV2 to TRBJ2-6; 9 bases are shared with TRBD1. The V gene end was trimmed by 2 bases and the J gene end by 3 bases; junction bases not matched to a gene: 5. Germline CDR1 and CDR2: SNHLY and FYNNEI. This CDR3 comprises 17 residues. The CDR3 loop reads CASSERTGVFGANVLTF. CDR3 DNA sequence: TGTGCCAGCAGTGAAAGGACAGGGGTCTTTGGGGCCAACGTCCTGACTTTC.